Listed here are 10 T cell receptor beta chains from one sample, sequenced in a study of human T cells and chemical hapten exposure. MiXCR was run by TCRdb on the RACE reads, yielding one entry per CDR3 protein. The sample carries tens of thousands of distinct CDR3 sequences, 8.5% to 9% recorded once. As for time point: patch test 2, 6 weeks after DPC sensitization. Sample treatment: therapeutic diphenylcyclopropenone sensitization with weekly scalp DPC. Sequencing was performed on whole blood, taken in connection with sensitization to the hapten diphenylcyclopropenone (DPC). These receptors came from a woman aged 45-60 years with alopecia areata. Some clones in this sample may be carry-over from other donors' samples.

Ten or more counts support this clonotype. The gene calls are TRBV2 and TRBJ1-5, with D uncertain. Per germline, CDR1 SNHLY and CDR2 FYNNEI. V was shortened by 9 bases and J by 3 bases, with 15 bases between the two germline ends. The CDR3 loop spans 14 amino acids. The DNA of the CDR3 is TGTGCCAGTGGAATTGGACGGTCCAATCAGCCCCAGCATTTT. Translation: CASGIGRSNQPQHF.

The CDR3 loop reads CASSLTGGREQFF. CDR3 DNA: TGTGCCAGCAGTTTAACAGGGGGCCGAGAGCAGTTCTTC. This sequence joins TRBV12-3 or TRBV12-4 and TRBJ2-1, with TRBD1 identical over 9 bases. This CDR3 is built from 13 residues. The junction had 3 bases not matched to a gene; V was cut back by 2 bases and J by 10 bases.

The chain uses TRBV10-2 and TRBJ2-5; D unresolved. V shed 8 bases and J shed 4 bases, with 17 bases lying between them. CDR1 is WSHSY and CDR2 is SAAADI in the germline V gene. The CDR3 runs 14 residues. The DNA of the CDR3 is TGCGCCAGCTCCCTTAATCCAGAAGGAGAGACCCAGTACTTC. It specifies CASSLNPEGETQYF.

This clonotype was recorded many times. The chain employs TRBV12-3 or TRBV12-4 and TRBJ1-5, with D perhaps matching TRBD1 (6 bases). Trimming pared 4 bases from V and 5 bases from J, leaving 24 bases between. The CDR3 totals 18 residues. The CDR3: CASSYRGVGGTIYQPQHF. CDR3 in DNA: TGTGCCAGCAGTTATAGGGGGGTGGGGGGCACAATCTATCAGCCCCAGCATTTT.

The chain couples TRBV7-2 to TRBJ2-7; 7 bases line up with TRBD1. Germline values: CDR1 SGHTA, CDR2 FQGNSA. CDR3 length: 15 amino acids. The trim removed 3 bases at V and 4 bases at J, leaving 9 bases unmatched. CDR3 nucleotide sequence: TGTGCCAGCAGCTTGGACGGCAGGGGGACGTACGAGCAGTACTTC. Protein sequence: CASSLDGRGTYEQYF.

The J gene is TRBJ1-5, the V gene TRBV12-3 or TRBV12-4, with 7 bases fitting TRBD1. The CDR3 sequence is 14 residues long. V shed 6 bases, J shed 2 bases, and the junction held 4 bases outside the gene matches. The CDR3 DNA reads TGTGCCAGCAGCCCCACAGGGGGCAATCAGCCCCAGCATTTT. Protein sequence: CASSPTGGNQPQHF.

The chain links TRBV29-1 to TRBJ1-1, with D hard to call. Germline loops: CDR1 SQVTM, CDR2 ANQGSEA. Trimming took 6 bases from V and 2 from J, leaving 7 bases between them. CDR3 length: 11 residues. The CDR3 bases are TGCAGCGTCACAGAAAACACTGAAGCTTTCTTT. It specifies CSVTENTEAFF.

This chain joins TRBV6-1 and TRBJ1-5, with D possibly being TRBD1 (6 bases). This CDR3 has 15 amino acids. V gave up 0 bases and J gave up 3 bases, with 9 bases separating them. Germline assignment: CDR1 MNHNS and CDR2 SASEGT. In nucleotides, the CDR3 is TGTGCCAGCAGTGAAGCTTCAGGGGCCAATCAGCCCCAGCATTTT. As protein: CASSEASGANQPQHF.

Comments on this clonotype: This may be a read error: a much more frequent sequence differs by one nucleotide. The DNA for the CDR3 is TGTGCCACCAGTGGCCCGAGGACAAGGGAGGAATATGGCTACACCTTC. This codes for CATSGPRTREEYGYTF. The chain couples TRBV24-1 to TRBJ1-2; tentative D call: TRBD1 (5 bases). Germline V gene sequence: CDR1 KGHDR, CDR2 SFDVKD. V gave up 5 bases and J gave up 5 bases, with 20 bases separating them. The CDR3 is 16 residues long.

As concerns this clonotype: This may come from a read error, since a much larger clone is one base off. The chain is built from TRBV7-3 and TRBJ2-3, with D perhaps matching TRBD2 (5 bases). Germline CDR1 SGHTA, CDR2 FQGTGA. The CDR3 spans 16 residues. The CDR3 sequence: CASGLNPPHAGDTQYF. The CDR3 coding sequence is TGTGCCAGCGGCTTAAACCCCCCTCACGCGGGAGATACGCAGTATTTT. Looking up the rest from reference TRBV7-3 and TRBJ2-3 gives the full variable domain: GAGVSQTPSNKVTEKGKYVELRCDPISGHTALYWYRQSLGQGPEFLIYFQGTGAADDSGLPNDRFFAVRPEGSVSTLKIQRTERGDSAVYLCASGLNPPHAGDTQYFGPGTRLTVL.